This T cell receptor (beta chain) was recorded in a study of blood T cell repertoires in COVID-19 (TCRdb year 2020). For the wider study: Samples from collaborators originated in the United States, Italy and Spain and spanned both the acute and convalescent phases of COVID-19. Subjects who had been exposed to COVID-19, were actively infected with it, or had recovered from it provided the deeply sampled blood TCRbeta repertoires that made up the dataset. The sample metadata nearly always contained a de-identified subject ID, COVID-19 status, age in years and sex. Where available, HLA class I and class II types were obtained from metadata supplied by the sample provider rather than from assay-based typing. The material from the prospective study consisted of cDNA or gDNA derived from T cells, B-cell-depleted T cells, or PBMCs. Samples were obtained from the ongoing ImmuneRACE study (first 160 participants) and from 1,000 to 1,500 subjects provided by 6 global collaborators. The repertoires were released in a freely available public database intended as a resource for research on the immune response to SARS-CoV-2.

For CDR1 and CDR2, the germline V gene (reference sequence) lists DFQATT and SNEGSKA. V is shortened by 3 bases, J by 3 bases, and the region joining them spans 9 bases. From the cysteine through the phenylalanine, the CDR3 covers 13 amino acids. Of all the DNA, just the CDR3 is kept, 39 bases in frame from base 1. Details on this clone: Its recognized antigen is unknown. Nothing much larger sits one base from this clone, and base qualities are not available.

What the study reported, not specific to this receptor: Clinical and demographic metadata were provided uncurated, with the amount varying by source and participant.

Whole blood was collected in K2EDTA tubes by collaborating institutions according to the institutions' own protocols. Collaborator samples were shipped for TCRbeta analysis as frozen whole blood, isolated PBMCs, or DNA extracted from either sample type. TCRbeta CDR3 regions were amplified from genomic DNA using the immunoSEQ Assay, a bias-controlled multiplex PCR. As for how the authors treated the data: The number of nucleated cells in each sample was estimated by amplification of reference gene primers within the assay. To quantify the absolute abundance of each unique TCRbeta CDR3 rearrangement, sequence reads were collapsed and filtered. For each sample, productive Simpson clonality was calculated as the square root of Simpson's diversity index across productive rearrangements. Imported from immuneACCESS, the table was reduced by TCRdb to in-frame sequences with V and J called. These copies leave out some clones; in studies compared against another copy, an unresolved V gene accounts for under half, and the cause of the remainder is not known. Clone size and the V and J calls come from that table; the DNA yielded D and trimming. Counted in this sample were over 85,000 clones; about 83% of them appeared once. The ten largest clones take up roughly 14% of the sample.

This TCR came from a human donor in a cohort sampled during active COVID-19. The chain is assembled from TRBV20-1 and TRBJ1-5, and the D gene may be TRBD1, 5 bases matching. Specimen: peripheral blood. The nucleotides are TGCAGTGCTAGTAAGGGGCCCAATCAGCCCCAGCATTTT. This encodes CSASKGPNQPQHF.